A selection of T cell receptor beta chains follows, all from one sample in a study of post-analysis software for immune sequencing data. MiXCR, run by TCRdb on the PCR reads, gives a single entry per CDR3 protein. The sample has 800,000 to 950,000 distinct CDR3 sequences; around 53% are singletons. Material for sequencing was blood. The receptors here all came from a girl aged 5 to 17 with multiple sclerosis. Both conserved end residues are part of each CDR3. Fields, in order: J gene, clone size, V gene, D gene, CDR3 DNA, CDR3 protein. A D gene is named only where the DNA matches it firmly. Size is stated for part of the rows, as once, few or many counts, or as a class when the clone is expanded.

J gene: TRBJ2-3
clone size: NA
V gene: TRBV12-5
D gene: NA
CDR3 DNA: TGTGCTAGTGCAGCATCTAGCACAGATACGCAGTATTTT
CDR3 protein: CASAASSTDTQYF

J gene: TRBJ2-7
clone size: NA
V gene: TRBV5-1
D gene: NA
CDR3 DNA: TGCGCCAACAGCTTGGACAGTTACGAGCAGTACTTC
CDR3 protein: CANSLDSYEQYF

J gene: TRBJ1-1
clone size: NA
V gene: TRBV29-1
D gene: TRBD1
CDR3 DNA: TGCAGCGTTGAATATGTGGGACAGGAGGGTTCTGAAGCTTTCTTT
CDR3 protein: CSVEYVGQEGSEAFF

J gene: TRBJ2-1
clone size: NA
V gene: TRBV5-1
D gene: TRBD1
CDR3 DNA: TGCGCCAGCAGCCAGCAGGGGGATTACAATGAGCAGTTCTTC
CDR3 protein: CASSQQGDYNEQFF

J gene: TRBJ2-7
clone size: few
V gene: TRBV12-3/TRBV12-4
D gene: TRBD2
CDR3 DNA: TGTGCCAGCAGTTTGGGTAGGAGACGGACTAGCGGGAGATACGAGCAGTACTTC
CDR3 protein: CASSLGRRRTSGRYEQYF

J gene: TRBJ1-2
clone size: NA
V gene: TRBV2
D gene: TRBD1
CDR3 DNA: TGTGCCAGCAGGATTCCCGGGACAGGCTCCTCATGGAGGGGCTACACCTTC
CDR3 protein: CASRIPGTGSSWRGYTF

J gene: TRBJ2-4
clone size: NA
V gene: TRBV12-3/TRBV12-4
D gene: NA
CDR3 DNA: TGTGCCAGCAGCCGCGCCTCGGACAGAACGAACATTCAGTACTTC
CDR3 protein: CASSRASDRTNIQYF

J gene: TRBJ2-5
clone size: NA
V gene: TRBV5-1
D gene: TRBD2
CDR3 DNA: TGCGCCAGCAGCTTGGCGACTAGCGGGAGCCATGAGCAGTACTTC
CDR3 protein: CASSLATSGSHEQYF

J gene: TRBJ2-7
clone size: NA
V gene: TRBV9
D gene: NA
CDR3 DNA: TGTGCCAGCAGCCCCTCTCCGGGGGCTTCAGTCGAGCAGTACTTC
CDR3 protein: CASSPSPGASVEQYF

J gene: TRBJ2-1
clone size: NA
V gene: TRBV20-1
D gene: NA
CDR3 DNA: TGCAGTGGGGAACTGGCGGGGTGGGATGAGCAGTTCTTC
CDR3 protein: CSGELAGWDEQFF

J gene: TRBJ2-5
clone size: NA
V gene: TRBV20-1
D gene: TRBD1
CDR3 DNA: TGCAGTGCTAGAGATTCCTTGCAAGGGGGCGGAGAGACCCAGTACTTC
CDR3 protein: CSARDSLQGGGETQYF

J gene: TRBJ1-2
clone size: many
V gene: TRBV15
D gene: NA
CDR3 DNA: TGTGCCACCGAAGACCGGGACACCCGCCCCCATGGCTACACCTTC
CDR3 protein: CATEDRDTRPHGYTF

J gene: TRBJ2-4
clone size: few
V gene: TRBV9
D gene: NA
CDR3 DNA: TGTGCCAGCTGCCGGGACCTAATAGGCAAAAACATTCAGTACTTC
CDR3 protein: CASCRDLIGKNIQYF

J gene: TRBJ2-7
clone size: few
V gene: TRBV28
D gene: NA
CDR3 DNA: TGTGCCAGCAGTTACCTGACAGGACAGAGGGGATACGAGCAGTACTTC
CDR3 protein: CASSYLTGQRGYEQYF

J gene: TRBJ2-2
clone size: few
V gene: TRBV10-3
D gene: NA
CDR3 DNA: TGTGCCATCAGTGGATCCAGCTACACCGGGGAGCTGTTTTTT
CDR3 protein: CAISGSSYTGELFF